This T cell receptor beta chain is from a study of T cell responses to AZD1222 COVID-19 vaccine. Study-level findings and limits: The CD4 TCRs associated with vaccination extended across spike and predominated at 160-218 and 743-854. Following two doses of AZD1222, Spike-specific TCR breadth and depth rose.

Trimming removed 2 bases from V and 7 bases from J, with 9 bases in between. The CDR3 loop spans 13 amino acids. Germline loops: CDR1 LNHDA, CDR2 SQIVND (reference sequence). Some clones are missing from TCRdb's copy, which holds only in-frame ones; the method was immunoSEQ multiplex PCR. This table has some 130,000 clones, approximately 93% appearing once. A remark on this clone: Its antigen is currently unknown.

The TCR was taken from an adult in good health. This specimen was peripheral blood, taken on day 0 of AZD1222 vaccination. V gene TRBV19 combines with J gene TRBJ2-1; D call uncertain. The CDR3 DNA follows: TGTGCCAGTAGTATATTAAGGGCAAATGAGCAGTTCTTC. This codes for CASSILRANEQFF.